The clone carrying this T cell receptor (beta chain) was counted a few times. Its antigen is undetermined. This CDR3 is built from 13 residues. Trimming removed 4 bases from V and 7 bases from J, with 15 bases in between. Germline CDR1 reads SGHKS; CDR2 reads YYEKEE (reference sequence). The data were taken from a study of T-cell memory formation after mild COVID-19. Notes on the study in general: Researchers could not confirm that second-wave clones peaking on day 37 targeted SARS-CoV-2. Whereas later expanders leaned CD4+, clones contracting day 15 to 85 showed a balanced CD4/CD8 makeup. Shrinking CD4+ clones resided mostly in CM and EM, and CD8+ ones in EMRA.

5'RACE primed from the constant segment yielded TCR alpha and TCR beta cDNA libraries bearing sample barcodes and UMIs. TCRdb reprocessed the 5' RACE reads via MiXCR and lists one record per CDR3 protein. The data show hundreds of thousands of distinct CDR3 sequences, more than 15% seen once. The clonotype comes from an adult woman who had mild COVID-19 (a few samples of this study predate the infection). Cell type and time point are not known. The chain carries TRBV5-5 and TRBJ2-7; the D is unclear. Source material: PBMCs or a T cell subset sorted from them (not recorded which). The CDR3 bases are TGTGCCAGCAGCCTGGACCCTTTGGGTGAGCAGTACTTC. Translated, it gives CASSLDPLGEQYF.